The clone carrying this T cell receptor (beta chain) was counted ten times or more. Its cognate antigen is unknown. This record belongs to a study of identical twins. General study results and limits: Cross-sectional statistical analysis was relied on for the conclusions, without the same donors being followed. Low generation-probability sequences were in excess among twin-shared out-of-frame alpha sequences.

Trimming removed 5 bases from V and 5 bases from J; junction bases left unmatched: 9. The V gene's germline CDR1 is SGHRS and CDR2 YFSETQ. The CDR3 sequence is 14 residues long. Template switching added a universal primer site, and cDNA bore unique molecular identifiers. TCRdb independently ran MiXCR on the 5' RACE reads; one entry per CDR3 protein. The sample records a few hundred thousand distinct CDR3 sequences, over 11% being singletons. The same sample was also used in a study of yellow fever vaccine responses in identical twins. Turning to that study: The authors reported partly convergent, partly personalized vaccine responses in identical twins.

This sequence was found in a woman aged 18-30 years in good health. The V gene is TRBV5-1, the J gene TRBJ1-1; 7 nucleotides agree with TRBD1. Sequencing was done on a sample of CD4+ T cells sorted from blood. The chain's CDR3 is CASSSGQVGTEAFF. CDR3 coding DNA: TGCGCCAGCAGTTCCGGACAGGTAGGAACTGAAGCTTTCTTT.